The rows below give T cell receptor beta chains drawn from one sample of a study of shared clonotypes between healthy human individuals. Clones were read by immunoSEQ multiplex PCR, and TCRdb kept only the in-frame ones, dropping some. The table lists around 2,000,000 clones, just under 95% of them singletons, with 0.85% to 1.3% in the top ten. The sample consisted of naive CD8+ T cells sorted from blood. These TCRs come from a man between 18 and 29 years old in good health. CDR3s include the opening cysteine and the closing phenylalanine or tryptophan. The D gene is left open where the match is weak.

D	V	J	CDR3
-	TRBV5-1	TRBJ2-3	CASSLGLLGTDTQYF
TRBD2	TRBV28	TRBJ2-5	CASSFGTSGSAETQYF
-	TRBV6-6	TRBJ2-3	CASPASAGFPDTQYF
TRBD2	TRBV29-1	TRBJ2-1	CSARLAGGPAYNEQFF
TRBD1	TRBV9	TRBJ2-6	CASSVVRQGAPYSGANVLTF
-	TRBV5-6	TRBJ2-7	CASSLLGAPDEQYF
-	TRBV2	TRBJ2-7	CASSQGLGYEQYF
-	TRBV18	TRBJ2-2	CASSHDLQITGELFF
-	TRBV6-5	TRBJ2-4	CASIHGNIQYF
TRBD2	TRBV19	TRBJ2-7	CASSIESGSDYEQYF
TRBD1	TRBV11-2	TRBJ1-3	CASSDPGTGGNTIYF
-	TRBV11-2	TRBJ2-4	CASSRVLAKNIQYF
TRBD2	TRBV2	TRBJ2-1	CASSVTGTSAYNEQFF